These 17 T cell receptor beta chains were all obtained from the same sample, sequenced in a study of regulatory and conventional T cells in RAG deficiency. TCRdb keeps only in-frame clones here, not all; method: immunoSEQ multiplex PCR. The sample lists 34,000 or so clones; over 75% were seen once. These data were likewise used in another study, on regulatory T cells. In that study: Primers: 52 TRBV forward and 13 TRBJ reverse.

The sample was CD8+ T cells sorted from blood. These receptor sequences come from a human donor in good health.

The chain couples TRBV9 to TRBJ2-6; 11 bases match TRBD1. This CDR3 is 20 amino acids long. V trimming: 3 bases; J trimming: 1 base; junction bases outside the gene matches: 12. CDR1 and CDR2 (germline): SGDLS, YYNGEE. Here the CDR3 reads CASSAEPGTGGGSGANVLTF. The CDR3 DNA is TGTGCCAGCAGCGCAGAGCCCGGGACAGGGGGTGGGTCTGGGGCCAACGTCCTGACTTTC.

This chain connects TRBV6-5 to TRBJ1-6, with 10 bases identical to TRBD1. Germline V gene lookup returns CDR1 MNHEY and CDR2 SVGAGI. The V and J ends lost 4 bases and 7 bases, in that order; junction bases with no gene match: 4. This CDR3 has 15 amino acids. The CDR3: CASSFDRGQNSPLHF. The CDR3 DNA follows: TGTGCCAGCAGTTTCGACAGGGGGCAGAATTCACCCCTCCACTTT.

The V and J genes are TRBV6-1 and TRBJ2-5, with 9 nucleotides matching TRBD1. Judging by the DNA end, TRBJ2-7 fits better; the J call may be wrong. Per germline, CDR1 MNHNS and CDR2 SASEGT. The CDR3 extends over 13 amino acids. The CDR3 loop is CASSDDRGDEQYF. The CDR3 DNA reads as TGTGCCAGCAGTGATGACAGGGGGGACGAGCAGTACTTC.

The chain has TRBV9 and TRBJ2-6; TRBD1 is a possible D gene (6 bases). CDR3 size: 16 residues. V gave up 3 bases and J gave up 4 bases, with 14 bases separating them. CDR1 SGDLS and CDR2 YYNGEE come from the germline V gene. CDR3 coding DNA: TGTGCCAGCAGCGATGGCAGGGGTTCGGGGGCCAACGTCCTGACTTTC. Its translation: CASSDGRGSGANVLTF.

CDR3 nucleotide sequence: TGTGCCAGCAGTCAATCGAGAGGCCATGGCTACACCTTC. Translation gives CASSQSRGHGYTF. This rearrangement joins TRBV5-4 to TRBJ1-2; unclear D gene. Germline-derived CDR1 and CDR2 are SGHNT and YYREEE (reference sequence). The CDR3 consists of 13 residues. Deletions cut 5 bases from V and 6 bases from J, with 14 bases between.

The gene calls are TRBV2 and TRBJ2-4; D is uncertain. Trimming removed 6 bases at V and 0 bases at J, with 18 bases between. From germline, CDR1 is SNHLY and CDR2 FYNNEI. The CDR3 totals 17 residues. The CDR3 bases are TGTGCCAGCAGGAGGATTTGGCAAATTGGAGCCAAAAACATTCAGTACTTC. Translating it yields CASRRIWQIGAKNIQYF.

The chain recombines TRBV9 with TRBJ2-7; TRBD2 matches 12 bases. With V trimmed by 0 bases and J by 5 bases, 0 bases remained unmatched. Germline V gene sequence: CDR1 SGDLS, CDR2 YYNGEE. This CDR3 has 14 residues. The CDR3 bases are TGTGCCAGCAGCGTAGGGACTAGCGGGAACGAGCAGTACTTC. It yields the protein CASSVGTSGNEQYF.

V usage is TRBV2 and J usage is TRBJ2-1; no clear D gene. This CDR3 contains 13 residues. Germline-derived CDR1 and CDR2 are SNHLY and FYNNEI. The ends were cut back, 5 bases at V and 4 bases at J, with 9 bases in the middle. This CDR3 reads CASSIGFYNEQFF. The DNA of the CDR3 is TGTGCCAGCAGTATAGGCTTTTACAATGAGCAGTTCTTC.

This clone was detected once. This CDR3 reads CASRRGLAESSTDTQYF. The CDR3 DNA is TGTGCCAGCAGACGGGGACTAGCGGAGTCTAGCACAGATACGCAGTATTTT. The V gene is TRBV5-4, the J gene TRBJ2-3; 11 bases map to TRBD2. The CDR3 length is 17 residues. J was trimmed by 0 bases and V by 5 bases; bases with no gene match: 8. Germline assignment: CDR1 SGHNT and CDR2 YYREEE (reference sequence).

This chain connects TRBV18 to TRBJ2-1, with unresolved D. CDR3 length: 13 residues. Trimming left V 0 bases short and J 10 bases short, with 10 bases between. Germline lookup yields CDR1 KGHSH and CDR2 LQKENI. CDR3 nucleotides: TGTGCCAGCTCACCACCGTCCAGCGAAGAGCAGTTCTTC. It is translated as CASSPPSSEEQFF.

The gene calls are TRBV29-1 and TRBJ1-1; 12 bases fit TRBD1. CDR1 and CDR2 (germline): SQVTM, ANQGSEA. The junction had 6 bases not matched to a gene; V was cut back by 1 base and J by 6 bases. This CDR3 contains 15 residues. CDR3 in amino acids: CSVEGGTGGPSEAFF. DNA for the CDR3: TGCAGCGTTGAAGGTGGGACAGGGGGCCCCTCTGAAGCTTTCTTT.

The CDR3 protein is CASSFSLRGGEVNTQYF. CDR3 DNA: TGTGCCAGCAGCTTCTCCCTTCGGGGGGGCGAGGTAAATACGCAGTATTTT. The chain recombines TRBV7-3 with TRBJ2-3, with 8 bases fitting TRBD2. J was trimmed by 7 bases and V by 3 bases; bases with no gene match: 15. CDR1 SGHTA and CDR2 FQGTGA come from the germline V gene. This CDR3 has 17 residues. Supplemented by reference TRBV7-3 and TRBJ2-3, the full variable domain reads GAGVSQTPSNKVTEKGKYVELRCDPISGHTALYWYRQSLGQGPEFLIYFQGTGAADDSGLPNDRFFAVRPEGSVSTLKIQRTERGDSAVYLCASSFSLRGGEVNTQYFGPGTRLTVL.

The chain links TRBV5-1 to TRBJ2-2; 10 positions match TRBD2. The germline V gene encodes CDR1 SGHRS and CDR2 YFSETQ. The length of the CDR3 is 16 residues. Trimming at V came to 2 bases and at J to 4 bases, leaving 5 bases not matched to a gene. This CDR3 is CASSLSASGSTGELFF. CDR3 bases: TGCGCCAGCAGCTTATCGGCTAGCGGGAGCACCGGGGAGCTGTTTTTT.

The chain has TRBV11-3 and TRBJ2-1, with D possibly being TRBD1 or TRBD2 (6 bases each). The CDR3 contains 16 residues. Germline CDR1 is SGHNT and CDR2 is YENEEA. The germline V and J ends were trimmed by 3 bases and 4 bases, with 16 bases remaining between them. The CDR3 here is CASSFGGPATYNEQFF. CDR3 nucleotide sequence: TGTGCCAGCAGCTTCGGGGGCCCCGCAACATACAATGAGCAGTTCTTC.

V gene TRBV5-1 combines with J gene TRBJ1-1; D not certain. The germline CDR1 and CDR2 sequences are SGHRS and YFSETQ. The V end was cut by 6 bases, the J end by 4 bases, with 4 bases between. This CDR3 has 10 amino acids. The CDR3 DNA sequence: TGCGCCAGCATGGGCACTGAAGCTTTCTTT. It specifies CASMGTEAFF. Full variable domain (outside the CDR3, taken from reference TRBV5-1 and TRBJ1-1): KAGVTQTPRYLIKTRGQQVTLSCSPISGHRSVSWYQQTPGQGLQFLFEYFSETQRNKGNFPGRFSGRQFSNSRSEMNVSTLELGDSALYLCASMGTEAFFGQGTRLTVV.

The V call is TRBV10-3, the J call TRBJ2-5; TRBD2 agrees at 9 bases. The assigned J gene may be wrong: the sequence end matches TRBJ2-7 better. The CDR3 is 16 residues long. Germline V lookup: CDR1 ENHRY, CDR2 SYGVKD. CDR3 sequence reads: CAISDIAGERYYEQYF. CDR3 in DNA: TGTGCCATCAGTGATATAGCGGGAGAAAGGTACTACGAGCAGTACTTC.

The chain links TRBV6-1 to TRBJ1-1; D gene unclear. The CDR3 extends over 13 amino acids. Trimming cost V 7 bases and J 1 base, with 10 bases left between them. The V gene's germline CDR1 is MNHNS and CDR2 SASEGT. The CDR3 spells CASKGLGNTEAFF. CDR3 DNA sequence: TGTGCCAGCAAAGGACTCGGGAACACTGAAGCTTTCTTT.